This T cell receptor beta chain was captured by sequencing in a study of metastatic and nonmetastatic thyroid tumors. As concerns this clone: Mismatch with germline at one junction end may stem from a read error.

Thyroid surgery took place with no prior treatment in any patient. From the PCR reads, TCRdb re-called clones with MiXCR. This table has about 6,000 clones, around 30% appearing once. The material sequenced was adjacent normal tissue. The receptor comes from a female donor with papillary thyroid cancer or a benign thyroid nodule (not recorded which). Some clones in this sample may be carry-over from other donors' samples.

CDR3 amino acids: CASSESTSWRGDEEYF. The CDR3 DNA reads as TGCGCCAGCAGTGAGTCGACCTCGTGGAGGGGCGACGAGGAGTACTTC. The chain carries TRBV10-1 and TRBJ2-7, with D possibly being TRBD2 (6 bases). The germline gives CDR1 WNHNN, CDR2 SYGVQD (reference sequence). The CDR3 is made up of 16 amino acids.